These T cell receptor beta chains were read from a single sample in a study of blood T cell repertoires in COVID-19. Assay: immunoSEQ multiplex PCR; the TCRdb copy retains only in-frame clones and omits some. The table shows 85,000 to 100,000 clones, with approximately 84% occurring only once. Sequencing used peripheral blood. Receptor source: a woman aged 60 to 75 with acute or convalescent COVID-19. The CDR3 runs from the conserved cysteine through the conserved F or W. Each record gives: V gene, J gene, D gene, clone size, CDR3 DNA, CDR3 protein. D genes are given only for firm matches. Not every row has a clone size; where given, it reads once, few, many or a size class.

>TRBV11-3|TRBJ2-3|TRBD2|once
TGTGCCAGCAGCTTTAGCGGGGGTTCCCTTACGGTTTTGGCGCAGTATTTT
CASSFSGGSLTVLAQYF
>TRBV29-1|TRBJ2-6|TRBD1|NA
TGCAGCGTTCGGGACAGGGCAAACTCTGGGGCCAACGTCCTGACTTTC
CSVRDRANSGANVLTF
>TRBV12-3/TRBV12-4|TRBJ1-2|NA|NA
TGTGCCAGCAGTTCCCGTCACACCTTC
CASSSRHTF
>TRBV5-1|TRBJ2-2|NA|NA
TGCGCCAGCAGCCCGGGACAAAATCCCGGGGAGCTGTTTTTT
CASSPGQNPGELFF
>TRBV28|TRBJ1-2|NA|once
TGTGCCAGCGCCCTGGGGGGGTGGGGAGCTAACTATGGCTACACCTTC
CASALGGWGANYGYTF
>TRBV19|TRBJ1-6|TRBD1|NA
TGTGCCAGTAGAAGGAGGACAGGGGGAATCTTTTCACCCCTCCACTTT
CASRRRTGGIFSPLHF
>TRBV2|TRBJ1-5|NA|NA
TGTGCCAGCAGTGAAGCCGGGGGTTCGGGCCAGCCCCAGCATTTT
CASSEAGGSGQPQHF
>TRBV3-1/TRBV3-2|TRBJ1-1|NA|NA
TGTGCCAGCAGCCATCTTATGAACACTGAAGCTTTCTTT
CASSHLMNTEAFF
>TRBV30|TRBJ1-1|TRBD1|few
TGTGCCTGGAGAGGGACAGGGCTTGAAGCTTTCTTT
CAWRGTGLEAFF
>TRBV4-1|TRBJ2-1|TRBD2|NA
TGCGCCAGCAGCCAAATAACTAGCGGGGGCCTTAATGAGCAGTTCTTC
CASSQITSGGLNEQFF
>TRBV5-4|TRBJ2-1|NA|NA
TGTGCCAGCAGCTTGGGACAGGATGGATACAATGAGCAGTTCTTC
CASSLGQDGYNEQFF
>TRBV5-4|TRBJ1-4|TRBD1|NA
TGTGCCAGCAGGCGGGACAGCAAGAATGAAAAACTGTTTTTT
CASRRDSKNEKLFF
>TRBV3-1/TRBV3-2|TRBJ2-1|TRBD2|NA
TGTGCCAGCAGCCCCGATGTTTCGCGGGGGGGTGTGCAGTTCTTC
CASSPDVSRGGVQFF
>TRBV29-1|TRBJ1-2|TRBD1|once
TGCAGCGTTGGGGACAGGTTTAGCTATGGCTACACCTTC
CSVGDRFSYGYTF
>TRBV29-1|TRBJ2-3|TRBD2|few
TGCAGCGTTGGGAAACTAGCGTTGCCAGATACGCAGTATTTT
CSVGKLALPDTQYF
>TRBV6-2/TRBV6-3|TRBJ2-5|NA|NA
TGTGCCAGCAGTTACGACGATCGGACATTACAAGAGACCCAGTACTTC
CASSYDDRTLQETQYF
>TRBV28|TRBJ1-4|TRBD1|NA
TGTGCCAGCAGAGGACCCGGGACAGGGGATGAAAAACTGTTTTTT
CASRGPGTGDEKLFF
>TRBV19|TRBJ1-5|TRBD1|NA
TGTGCCAGTAGCGCCACCCAGGGGGCGACGCCCCAGCATTTT
CASSATQGATPQHF
>TRBV28|TRBJ1-2|NA|NA
TGTGCCACCGGGGTTAACTATGGCTACACCTTC
CATGVNYGYTF
>TRBV5-1|TRBJ2-5|TRBD2|NA
TGCGCCAGCAGCTTGAGAGGTGCCTGGGGGGGGCAAGAGACCCAGTACTTC
CASSLRGAWGGQETQYF
>TRBV12-3/TRBV12-4|TRBJ1-4|NA|NA
TGTGCCAGTGGGGGCGGTGAAAAACTGTTTTTT
CASGGGEKLFF
>TRBV15|TRBJ2-3|TRBD2|NA
TGTGCCACCAGCAGAGAGCGGGGGGGAGCAGATACGCAGTATTTT
CATSRERGGADTQYF
>TRBV11-1|TRBJ1-2|TRBD1|NA
TGTGCCAGCAGCTTAACAGGGGACGGCTACACCTTC
CASSLTGDGYTF
>TRBV9|TRBJ1-1|NA|NA
TGTGCCAGCAGCGTAGGTTTAGGAGTACTTGAAGCTTTCTTT
CASSVGLGVLEAFF
>TRBV6-4|TRBJ2-7|NA|NA
TGTGCCAGCAGGGTAACTTACTACGAGCAGTACTTC
CASRVTYYEQYF
>TRBV6-1|TRBJ1-1|NA|NA
TGTGCCAGCAGTGAAGGGGGGGGGCAAGCTTTCTTT
CASSEGGGQAFF